One and the same sample provided the 26 T cell receptor beta chains below, sequenced in a study of HIV-infected patients and healthy controls. Reverse transcription used 500 to 550 ng RNA and constant-region primers for alpha and beta. Each of the alpha and beta chains got its own library through chain-specific third strand synthesis with indices. TCRdb re-called the 5' RACE reads with MiXCR, one entry per CDR3 protein. The sample records 9,500 to 13,000 distinct CDR3 sequences, over 4.5% being singletons. Whole blood was used without fractionation, so all unsorted peripheral T cells were included. The material was blood, obtained before antiretroviral therapy. The source of these receptors is an adult with HIV infection.

By frequency in the sample, this clonotype is medium-sized. The chain uses TRBV28 and TRBJ1-1; possible D gene TRBD1, 5 bases. Per the germline V gene, CDR1 is MDHEN and CDR2 is SYDVKM. Trimming pared 4 bases from V and 0 bases from J, leaving 6 bases between. The CDR3 is 13 amino acids. This chain's CDR3 is CASSWGLNTEAFF. CDR3 bases: TGTGCCAGCAGTTGGGGGTTGAACACTGAAGCTTTCTTT.

The sample holds many counts of this clonotype. At one end the junction does not follow the germline gene, possibly because of a read error. The chain links TRBV29-1 to TRBJ2-4; TRBD2 matches 8 bases. CDR1 SQVTM and CDR2 ANQGSEA come from the germline V gene. The length of the CDR3 is 15 residues. Here the CDR3 DNA reads TGCAGCGTTGAAGAGGGAGCGGGAGCCCAAAACATTCAGTACTTC. Its translation is CSVEEGAGAQNIQYF.

This clonotype is medium-sized (0.01 to 0.1%). The rearrangement links TRBV10-3 to TRBJ2-3; 8 nucleotides align to TRBD2. The germline CDR1 and CDR2 sequences are ENHRY and SYGVKD. Losses at the gene ends were 4 bases for V and 6 bases for J; bases not matched to a gene: 9. This CDR3 region has 15 residues. This CDR3 is CAISGKSGGLDTQYF. The CDR3 DNA reads TGTGCCATCAGTGGTAAAAGCGGGGGACTTGATACGCAGTATTTT.

This clonotype was observed many times. The chain carries TRBV7-2 and TRBJ2-3; 10 positions agree with TRBD2. The CDR3 contains 15 residues. Per germline, CDR1 SGHTA and CDR2 FQGNSA. The ends lost 5 bases at V and 4 bases at J; junction bases unmatched: 6. Here the CDR3 DNA reads TGTGCCAGCAGCATCCTAGCGGGGGCCGCAGATACGCAGTATTTT. It yields the protein CASSILAGAADTQYF.

This chain connects TRBV11-3 to TRBJ2-3; possibly TRBD2 for D (6 bases). The CDR3 runs 15 residues. Per germline, CDR1 SGHNT and CDR2 YENEEA. Trimming pared 4 bases from V and 1 base from J, leaving 12 bases between. The CDR3 region is CASSSQGLGTDTQYF. CDR3 nucleotides: TGTGCCAGCAGCTCTCAGGGACTCGGCACAGATACGCAGTATTTT.

This clonotype has a count of ten or more. The chain employs TRBV2 and TRBJ1-6; weak D call: TRBD1 (6 bases). V was shortened by 2 bases and J by 5 bases, with 10 bases between the two germline ends. This CDR3 is built from 15 residues. In germline, CDR1 is SNHLY, CDR2 FYNNEI. CDR3 protein: CASSERGANNSPLHF. In DNA, the CDR3 is TGTGCCAGCAGTGAACGGGGGGCCAATAATTCACCCCTCCACTTT.

This clonotype was seen at least ten times. J is TRBJ1-5 and V is TRBV20-1; D not resolved. Trimming removed 5 bases at V and 0 bases at J, with 8 bases between. In germline, CDR1 is DFQATT, CDR2 SNEGSKA (reference sequence). This CDR3 has 13 amino acids. The CDR3 DNA sequence: TGCAGTGCTCAAGACGATAGCAATCAGCCCCAGCATTTT. Translated: CSAQDDSNQPQHF.

This clonotype is termed medium-sized. The J gene is TRBJ2-2, the V gene TRBV6-1, with 7 bases lining up with TRBD2. V was clipped by 8 bases and J by 7 bases; unmatched bases: 4. Germline CDR1 MNHNS, CDR2 SASEGT. The CDR3 extends over 12 amino acids. The CDR3 reads CASGGGGGELFF. The CDR3 DNA reads TGTGCCAGCGGCGGGGGTGGCGGGGAGCTGTTTTTT.

This clonotype was recorded many times. The chain is built from TRBV20-1 and TRBJ2-1; 13 bases map to TRBD2. V shed 3 bases, J shed 7 bases, and the junction held 3 bases outside the gene matches. The length of the CDR3 is 14 residues. Germline V gene data show CDR1 as DFQATT and CDR2 as SNEGSKA (reference sequence). In DNA, the CDR3 is TGCAGTGCTAGGGGGACTAGCGGGAAAAATGAGCAGTTCTTC. Its protein is CSARGTSGKNEQFF.

This clonotype was seen many times. The CDR3 DNA reads TGTGCCAGCAGCTTCGGGGACACCCACGACTCCTACGAGCAGTACTTC. It yields the protein CASSFGDTHDSYEQYF. The J gene is TRBJ2-7, the V gene TRBV13; possible D gene TRBD1, 6 bases. CDR1 is PRHDT and CDR2 is FYEKMQ in the germline V gene (reference sequence). The CDR3 consists of 16 residues. V was shortened by 3 bases and J by 0 bases, with 15 bases between the two germline ends.

This clonotype is termed medium-sized (0.01 to 0.1%). The chain recombines TRBV12-3 or TRBV12-4 with TRBJ2-4; 8 bases align to TRBD1. CDR3 length: 18 amino acids. Trimming at V came to 5 bases and at J to 4 bases, leaving 16 bases not matched to a gene. This chain's CDR3 is CASSLAGWGTGSKNIQYF. The CDR3 DNA is TGTGCCAGCAGTCTCGCCGGTTGGGGGACAGGATCGAAAAACATTCAGTACTTC.

This clonotype has at least ten counts. The J gene is TRBJ1-5, the V gene TRBV15, with D tentatively TRBD1 (5 bases). Trimming stripped 5 bases from V and 3 bases from J, with 14 bases between. Germline V lookup: CDR1 LNHNV, CDR2 YYDKDF (reference sequence). CDR3 length: 15 amino acids. Here the CDR3 reads CATSGGGLINQPQHF. The CDR3 DNA is TGTGCCACCAGCGGGGGGGGACTGATCAATCAGCCCCAGCATTTT.

The chain is built from TRBV5-8 and TRBJ2-7; the match to TRBD2 covers 12 bases. CDR3 length: 14 amino acids. The V gene end was trimmed by 3 bases and the J gene end by 2 bases; junction bases not matched to a gene: 0. Germline CDR1 is SGHTS and CDR2 is YDEGEE. CDR3 in DNA: TGTGCCAGCAGCTGGACTAGCGGGGCCTACGAGCAGTACTTC. Protein: CASSWTSGAYEQYF.

There are many counts of this clonotype. J is TRBJ2-5 and V is TRBV27, with D possibly matching TRBD1 (5 bases). CDR1 and CDR2 from the germline V gene are MNHEY and SMNVEV (reference sequence). The CDR3 runs to 13 residues. Trimming took 6 bases from V and 5 from J, leaving 13 bases between them. DNA for the CDR3: TGTGCCAGCAGCCTCAGACAGCCCGAGACCCAGTACTTC. Its protein is CASSLRQPETQYF.

The table lists this clonotype with a few counts. The rearrangement uses TRBV2 and TRBJ1-1, with TRBD1 identical over 7 bases. This CDR3 is 18 amino acids long. Germline V gene lookup returns CDR1 SNHLY and CDR2 FYNNEI. V lost 7 bases to trimming and J lost 0 bases; unmatched junction nucleotides: 17. The chain's CDR3 is CASKGQLTSPTLNTEAFF. The CDR3 coding sequence is TGTGCCAGCAAGGGACAGCTTACTTCACCTACATTGAACACTGAAGCTTTCTTT.

Many counts were recorded for this clonotype. The chain links TRBV7-8 to TRBJ1-6; D is unclear. V was shortened by 1 base and J by 5 bases, with 9 bases between the two germline ends. The CDR3 is made up of 15 amino acids. CDR1 is SGHVS and CDR2 is FQNEAQ in the germline V gene. This CDR3 reads CASSLEWLNNSPLHF. Written as DNA, the CDR3 is TGTGCCAGCAGCTTAGAATGGCTGAATAATTCACCCCTCCACTTT.

This clonotype has at least ten counts. The J gene is TRBJ1-5, the V gene TRBV6-1, with no clear D. CDR1 and CDR2 from the germline V gene are MNHNS and SASEGT. V was cut by 8 bases and J by 0 bases, with 14 bases left in between. The CDR3 has 15 residues. The CDR3: CASRRTFLSNQPQHF. The DNA for the CDR3 is TGTGCCAGCCGCCGAACGTTTCTTAGCAATCAGCCCCAGCATTTT.

There are many counts of this clonotype. The chain is built from TRBV20-1 and TRBJ2-6; D might be TRBD2 (5 bases). Trimming stripped 3 bases from V and 3 bases from J, with 12 bases between. Germline CDR1 DFQATT, CDR2 SNEGSKA (reference sequence). CDR3 length equals 15 residues. The CDR3 bases are TGCAGTGCTAGGCCCCCGGGATATGGGGCCAACGTCCTGACTTTC. This encodes CSARPPGYGANVLTF.

The chain employs TRBV5-4 and TRBJ2-3; the D gene is possibly TRBD2 (5 bases). CDR1 SGHNT and CDR2 YYREEE come from the germline V gene (reference sequence). V lost 3 bases and J 1 base, leaving 6 bases between the germline ends. The CDR3 has 13 residues. The CDR3, as DNA: TGTGCCAGCAGCTCCGGGGGCACAGATACGCAGTATTTT. Translation: CASSSGGTDTQYF.

This clonotype showed up many times. The gene calls are TRBV5-1 and TRBJ2-1; 8 bases match TRBD2. The CDR3 has 18 amino acids. The germline gives CDR1 SGHRS, CDR2 YFSETQ. V dropped 0 bases and J dropped 5; count of bases not matched to a gene: 13. The CDR3 nucleotides are TGCGCCAGCAGCTTGGATCCGGGACTAGTCACCCGGAACAATGAGCAGTTCTTC. Its translation: CASSLDPGLVTRNNEQFF.

This clonotype was seen at least ten times. The V and J genes are TRBV3-1 and TRBJ2-2; no clear D gene. Germline assignment: CDR1 LGHDT and CDR2 YNNKEL (reference sequence). This CDR3 is 18 amino acids long. V lost 0 bases, J lost 2 bases, and 16 bases lay in between. The CDR3 DNA follows: TGTGCCAGCAGCCAAGATAGCTTAAAACTACTCAACACCGGGGAGCTGTTTTTT. Translating it yields CASSQDSLKLLNTGELFF.

This clonotype was seen many times. V usage is TRBV20-1 and J usage is TRBJ2-7, with a possible D match to TRBD2 (5 bases). Germline V gene data show CDR1 as DFQATT and CDR2 as SNEGSKA (reference sequence). The CDR3 contains 12 residues. The V end lost 6 bases, the J end lost 2 bases, and 11 bases lay between the germline ends. In DNA, the CDR3 is TGCAGTGCGGAGGACTCCGCCTACGAGCAGTACTTC. Translated: CSAEDSAYEQYF.

In its sample, this clonotype ranks as medium-sized. The rearrangement links TRBV18 to TRBJ1-2, with D tentatively TRBD1 (5 bases). The V end was cut by 3 bases, the J end by 8 bases, with 13 bases between. The germline V gene has CDR1 KGHSH and CDR2 LQKENI. The CDR3 covers 13 residues. This CDR3 is CASSPSGPEGYTF. The DNA for the CDR3 is TGTGCCAGCTCACCTTCGGGGCCGGAAGGCTACACCTTC.

In its sample, this clonotype was seen many times. The V call is TRBV12-3 or TRBV12-4, the J call TRBJ2-7; 9 bases are a match to TRBD1. With 6 bases clipped from V and 4 bases from J, the junction kept 7 bases outside the gene matches. This CDR3 has 14 amino acids. CDR3 nucleotide sequence: TGTGCCAGCAGCGACAGGGGGGGTCGATACGAGCAGTACTTC. This encodes CASSDRGGRYEQYF.

J is TRBJ2-5 and V is TRBV2, with 7 positions matching TRBD1. The V segment lost 0 bases and the J segment 2 bases; nucleotides outside the gene matches: 6. Germline V CDR1 and CDR2: SNHLY, FYNNEI. This CDR3 has 16 residues. CDR3 nucleotide sequence: TGTGCCAGCAGTGAAGCGGGGGACAGACCGCAAGAGACCCAGTACTTC. Translation: CASSEAGDRPQETQYF.

In this sample, this clonotype turned up many times. This sequence joins TRBV13 and TRBJ2-3, with TRBD2 identical over 9 bases. V trimming: 4 bases; J trimming: 4 bases; junction bases outside the gene matches: 15. Germline V gene sequence: CDR1 PRHDT, CDR2 FYEKMQ (reference sequence). There are 18 residues in the CDR3. The CDR3 here is CASSWGPSGVAPPDTQYF. For the CDR3, the DNA is TGTGCCAGCAGCTGGGGGCCTAGCGGGGTGGCCCCCCCAGATACGCAGTATTTT.